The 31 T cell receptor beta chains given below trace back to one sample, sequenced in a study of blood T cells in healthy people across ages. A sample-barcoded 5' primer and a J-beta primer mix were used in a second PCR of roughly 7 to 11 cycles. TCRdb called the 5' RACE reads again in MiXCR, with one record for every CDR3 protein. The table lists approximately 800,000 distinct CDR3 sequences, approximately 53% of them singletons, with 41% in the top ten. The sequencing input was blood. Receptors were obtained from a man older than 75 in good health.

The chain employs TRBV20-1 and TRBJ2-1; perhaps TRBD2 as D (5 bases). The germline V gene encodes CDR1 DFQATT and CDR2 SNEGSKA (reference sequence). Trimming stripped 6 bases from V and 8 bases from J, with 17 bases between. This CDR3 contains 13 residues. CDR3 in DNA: TGCAGTGCGTACCTAGCTGGACGGTATGAGCAGTTCTTC. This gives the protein CSAYLAGRYEQFF.

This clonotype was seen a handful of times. For the CDR3, the DNA is TGTGCCAGCAGCCCGTTCGTCGATACGCAGTATTTT. This gives the protein CASSPFVDTQYF. V usage is TRBV28 and J usage is TRBJ2-3; D unclear. CDR1 is MDHEN, CDR2 SYDVKM, per germline. V gave up 6 bases and J gave up 6 bases, with 10 bases separating them. The CDR3 runs 12 residues.

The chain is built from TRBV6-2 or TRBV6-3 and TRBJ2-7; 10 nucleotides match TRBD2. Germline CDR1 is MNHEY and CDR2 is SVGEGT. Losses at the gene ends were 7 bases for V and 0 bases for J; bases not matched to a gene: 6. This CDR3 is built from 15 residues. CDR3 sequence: CASTLLAGSSYEQYF. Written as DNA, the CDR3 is TGTGCCAGCACCTTACTAGCGGGGAGCTCCTACGAGCAGTACTTC.

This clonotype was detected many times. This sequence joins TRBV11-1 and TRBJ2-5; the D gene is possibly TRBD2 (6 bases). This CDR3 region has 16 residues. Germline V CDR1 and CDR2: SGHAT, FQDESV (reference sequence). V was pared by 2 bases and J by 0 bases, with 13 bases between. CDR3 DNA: TGTGCCAGCAGCTTAAGGAGGGGCAAGGACCAAGAGACCCAGTACTTC. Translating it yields CASSLRRGKDQETQYF.

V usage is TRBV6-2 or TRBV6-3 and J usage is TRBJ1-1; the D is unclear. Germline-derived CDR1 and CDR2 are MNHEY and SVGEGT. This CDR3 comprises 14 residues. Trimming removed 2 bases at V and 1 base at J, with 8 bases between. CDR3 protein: CASSYQRRNTEAFF. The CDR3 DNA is TGTGCCAGCAGTTACCAGCGGAGGAACACTGAAGCTTTCTTT.

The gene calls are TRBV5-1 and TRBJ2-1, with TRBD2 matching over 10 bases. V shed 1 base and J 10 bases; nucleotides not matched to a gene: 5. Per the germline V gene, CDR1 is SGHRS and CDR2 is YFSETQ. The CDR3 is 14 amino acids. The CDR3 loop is CASSLPSGRGEQFF. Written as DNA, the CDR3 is TGCGCCAGCAGCTTGCCTAGCGGGAGAGGCGAGCAGTTCTTC.

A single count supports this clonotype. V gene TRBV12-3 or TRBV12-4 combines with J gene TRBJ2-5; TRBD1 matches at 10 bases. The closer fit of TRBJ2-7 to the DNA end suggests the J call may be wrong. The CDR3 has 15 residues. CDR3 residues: CASSCGTGAKYEQYF. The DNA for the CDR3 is TGTGCCAGCAGTTGCGGGACAGGGGCTAAATACGAGCAGTACTTC.

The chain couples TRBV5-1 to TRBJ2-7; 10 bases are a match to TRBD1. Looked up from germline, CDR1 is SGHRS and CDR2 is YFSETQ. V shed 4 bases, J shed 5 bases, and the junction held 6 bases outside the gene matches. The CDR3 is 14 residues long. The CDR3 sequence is CASSLGTGADEQYF. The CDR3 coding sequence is TGCGCCAGCAGCCTTGGGACAGGGGCCGACGAGCAGTACTTC.

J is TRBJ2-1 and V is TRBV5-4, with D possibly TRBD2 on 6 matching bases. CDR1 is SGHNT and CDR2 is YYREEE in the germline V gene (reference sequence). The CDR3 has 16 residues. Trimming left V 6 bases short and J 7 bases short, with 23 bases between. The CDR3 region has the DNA TGTGCCAGCACCCGGGGGAGTCAGGTCAGCGGTAATGAGCAGTTCTTC. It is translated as CASTRGSQVSGNEQFF.

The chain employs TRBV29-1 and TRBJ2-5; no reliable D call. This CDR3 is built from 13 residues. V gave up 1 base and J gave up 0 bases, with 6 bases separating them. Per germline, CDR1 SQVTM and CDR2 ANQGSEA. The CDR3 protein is CSVEGTYQETQYF. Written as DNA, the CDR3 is TGCAGCGTTGAAGGCACGTACCAAGAGACCCAGTACTTC.

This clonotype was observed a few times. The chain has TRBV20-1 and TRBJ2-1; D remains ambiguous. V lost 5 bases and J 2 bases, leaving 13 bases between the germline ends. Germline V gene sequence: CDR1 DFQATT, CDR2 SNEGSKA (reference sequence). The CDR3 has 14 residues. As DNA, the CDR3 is TGCAGTGCTCCCCCAGAAGGGACCTACAATGAGCAGTTCTTC. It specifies CSAPPEGTYNEQFF.

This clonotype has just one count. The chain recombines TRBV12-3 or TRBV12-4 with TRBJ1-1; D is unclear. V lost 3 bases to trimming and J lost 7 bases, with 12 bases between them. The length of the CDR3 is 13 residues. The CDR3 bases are TGTGCCAGCAGTTTCACGGAGAGGAGTGAAGCTTTCTTT. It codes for CASSFTERSEAFF.

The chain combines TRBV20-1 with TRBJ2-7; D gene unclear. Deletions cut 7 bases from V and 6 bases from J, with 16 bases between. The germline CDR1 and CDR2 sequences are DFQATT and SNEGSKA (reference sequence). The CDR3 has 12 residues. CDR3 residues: CSVNPRPSEQYF. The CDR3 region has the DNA TGCAGTGTCAACCCCAGACCCTCCGAGCAGTACTTC.

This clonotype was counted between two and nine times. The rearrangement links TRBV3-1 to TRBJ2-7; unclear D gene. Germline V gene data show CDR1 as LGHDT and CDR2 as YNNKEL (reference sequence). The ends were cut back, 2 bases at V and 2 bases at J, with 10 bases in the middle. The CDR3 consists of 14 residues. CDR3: CASSQLAVTYEQYF. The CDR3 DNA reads TGTGCCAGCAGCCAATTGGCGGTAACCTACGAGCAGTACTTC.

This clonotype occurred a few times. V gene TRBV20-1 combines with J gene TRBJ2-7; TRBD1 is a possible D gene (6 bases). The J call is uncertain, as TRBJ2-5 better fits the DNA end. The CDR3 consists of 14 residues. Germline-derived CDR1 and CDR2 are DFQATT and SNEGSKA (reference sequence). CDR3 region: CSASETQGLETQYF. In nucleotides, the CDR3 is TGCAGTGCGTCAGAAACCCAGGGGCTGGAGACCCAGTACTTC.

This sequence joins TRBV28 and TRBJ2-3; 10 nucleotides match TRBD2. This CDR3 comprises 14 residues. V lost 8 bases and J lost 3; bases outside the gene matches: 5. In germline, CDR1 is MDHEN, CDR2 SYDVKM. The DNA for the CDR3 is TGTGCCAGCTACCTTAGCGGGAGGACAGATACGCAGTATTTT. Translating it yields CASYLSGRTDTQYF.

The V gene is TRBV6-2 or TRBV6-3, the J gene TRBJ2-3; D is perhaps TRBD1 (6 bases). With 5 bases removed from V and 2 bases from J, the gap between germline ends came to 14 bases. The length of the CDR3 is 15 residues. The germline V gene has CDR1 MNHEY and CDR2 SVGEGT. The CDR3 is CASSNDRRYTDTQYF. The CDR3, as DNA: TGTGCCAGCAGTAACGACAGGCGCTACACAGATACGCAGTATTTT.

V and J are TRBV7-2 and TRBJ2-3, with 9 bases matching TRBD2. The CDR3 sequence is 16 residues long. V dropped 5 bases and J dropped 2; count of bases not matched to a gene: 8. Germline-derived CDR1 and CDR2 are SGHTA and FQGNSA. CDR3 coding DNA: TGTGCCAGCAGCCTTACGCCGGGACTAGCCACAGATACGCAGTATTTT. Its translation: CASSLTPGLATDTQYF.

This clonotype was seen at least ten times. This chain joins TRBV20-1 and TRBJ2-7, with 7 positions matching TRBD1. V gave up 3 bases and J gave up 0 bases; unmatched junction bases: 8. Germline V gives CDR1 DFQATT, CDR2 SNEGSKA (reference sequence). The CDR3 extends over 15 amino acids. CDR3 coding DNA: TGCAGTGCTAGGGATCGACAGGGCGCCTCCTACGAGCAGTACTTC. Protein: CSARDRQGASYEQYF.

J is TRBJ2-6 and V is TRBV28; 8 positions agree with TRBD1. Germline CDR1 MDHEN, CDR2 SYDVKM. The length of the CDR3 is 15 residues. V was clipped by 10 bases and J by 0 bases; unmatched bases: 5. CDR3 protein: CAIQGASSGANVLTF. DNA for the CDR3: TGTGCCATCCAGGGGGCGAGCTCTGGGGCCAACGTCCTGACTTTC.

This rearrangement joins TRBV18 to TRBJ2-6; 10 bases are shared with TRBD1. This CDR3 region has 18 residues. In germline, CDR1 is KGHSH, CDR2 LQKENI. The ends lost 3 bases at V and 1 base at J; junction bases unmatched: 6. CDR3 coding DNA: TGTGCCAGCTCACCTGGACAGGGGGTCGGTTCTGGGGCCAACGTCCTGACTTTC. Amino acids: CASSPGQGVGSGANVLTF. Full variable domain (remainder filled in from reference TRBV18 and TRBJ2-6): NAGVMQNPRHLVRRRGQEARLRCSPMKGHSHVYWYRQLPEEGLKFMVYLQKENIIDESGMPKERFSAEFPKEGPSILRIQQVVRGDSAAYFCASSPGQGVGSGANVLTFGAGSRLTVL.

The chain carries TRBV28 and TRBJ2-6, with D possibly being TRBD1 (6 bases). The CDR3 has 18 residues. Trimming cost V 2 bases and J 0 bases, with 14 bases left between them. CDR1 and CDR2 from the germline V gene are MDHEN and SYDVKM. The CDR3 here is CASSLSVQGPSGANVLTF. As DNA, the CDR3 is TGTGCCAGCAGTTTAAGTGTACAGGGACCCTCTGGGGCCAACGTCCTGACTTTC.

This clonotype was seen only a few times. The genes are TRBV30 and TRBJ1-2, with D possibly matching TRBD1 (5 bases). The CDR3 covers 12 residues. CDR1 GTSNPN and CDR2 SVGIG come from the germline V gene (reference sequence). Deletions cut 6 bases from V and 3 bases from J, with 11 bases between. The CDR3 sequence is CACQQGDYGYTF. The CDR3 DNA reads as TGTGCCTGCCAGCAAGGGGACTATGGCTACACCTTC. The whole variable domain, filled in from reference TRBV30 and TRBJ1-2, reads SQTIHQWPATLVQPVGSPLSLECTVEGTSNPNLYWYRQAAGRGLQLLFYSVGIGQISSEVPQNLSASRPQDRQFILSSKKLLLSDSGFYLCACQQGDYGYTFGSGTRLTVV.

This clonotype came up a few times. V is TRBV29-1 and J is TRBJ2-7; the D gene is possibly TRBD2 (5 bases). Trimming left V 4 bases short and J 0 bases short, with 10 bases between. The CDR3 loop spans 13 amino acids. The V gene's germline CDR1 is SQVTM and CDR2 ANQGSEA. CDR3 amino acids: CSVAEGPSYEQYF. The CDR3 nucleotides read TGCAGCGTTGCCGAGGGCCCCTCCTACGAGCAGTACTTC.

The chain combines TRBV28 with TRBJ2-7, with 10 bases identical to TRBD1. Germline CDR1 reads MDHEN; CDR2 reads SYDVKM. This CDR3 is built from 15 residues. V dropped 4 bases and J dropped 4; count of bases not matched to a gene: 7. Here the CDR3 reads CASSSQTGGLYEQYF. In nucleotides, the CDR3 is TGTGCCAGCAGTTCCCAGACAGGGGGCTTATACGAGCAGTACTTC.

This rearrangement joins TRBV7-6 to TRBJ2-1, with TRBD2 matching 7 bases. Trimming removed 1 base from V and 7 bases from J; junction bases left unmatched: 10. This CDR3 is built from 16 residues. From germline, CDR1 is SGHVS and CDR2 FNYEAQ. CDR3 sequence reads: CASSLGWEGVWNEQFF. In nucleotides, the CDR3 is TGTGCCAGCAGCTTAGGGTGGGAGGGCGTCTGGAATGAGCAGTTCTTC.

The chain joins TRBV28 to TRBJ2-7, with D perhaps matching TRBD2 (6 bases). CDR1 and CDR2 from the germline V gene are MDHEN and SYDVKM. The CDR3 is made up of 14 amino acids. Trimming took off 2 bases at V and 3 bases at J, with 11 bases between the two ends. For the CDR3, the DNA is TGTGCCAGCAGTTTACCGGGAGCCCGCTACGAGCAGTACTTC. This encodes CASSLPGARYEQYF.

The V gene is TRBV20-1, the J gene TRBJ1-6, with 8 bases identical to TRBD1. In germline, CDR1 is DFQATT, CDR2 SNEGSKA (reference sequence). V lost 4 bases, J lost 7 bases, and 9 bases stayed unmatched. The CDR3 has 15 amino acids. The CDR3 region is CSATPLTGGNSPLHF. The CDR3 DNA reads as TGCAGTGCTACACCCCTCACAGGGGGAAATTCACCCCTCCACTTT.

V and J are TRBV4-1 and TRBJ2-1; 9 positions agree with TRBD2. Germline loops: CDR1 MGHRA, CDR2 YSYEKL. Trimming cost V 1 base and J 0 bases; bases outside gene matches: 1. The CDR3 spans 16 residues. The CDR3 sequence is CASSQGLADSYNEQFF. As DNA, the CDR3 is TGCGCCAGCAGCCAAGGACTAGCGGACTCCTACAATGAGCAGTTCTTC.

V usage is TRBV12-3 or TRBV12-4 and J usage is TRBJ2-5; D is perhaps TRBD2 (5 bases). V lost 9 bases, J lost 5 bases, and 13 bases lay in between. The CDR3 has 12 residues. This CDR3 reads CASASSRETQYF. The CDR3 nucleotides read TGTGCCAGTGCGTCTAGCCGGGAGACCCAGTACTTC.

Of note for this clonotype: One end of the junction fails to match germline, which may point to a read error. For the CDR3, the DNA is TGTGCCAGCAGCAAAGACCGACTGACAGGGAGTTACTACGGGCAGTACTTC. Residues: CASSKDRLTGSYYGQYF. This sequence joins TRBV4-2 and TRBJ2-7, with TRBD1 identical over 7 bases. Germline-derived CDR1 and CDR2 are LGHNA and YNFKEQ. The CDR3 consists of 17 residues.